The present entry profiles one TCR beta chain with its context. TCRdb's table, derived via immunoSEQ multiplex PCR, lists solely in-frame clones and lacks some. The table includes tens of thousands of clones, more than 75% detected once. The sample is drawn from a study of OX40 agonist ivuxolimab in advanced cancers. At the level of the study: In this cohort, patients received ivuxolimab, an agonistic anti-OX40 (CD134) antibody. Three dose-escalation patients had partial responses: one with hepatocellular carcinoma and two with cutaneous melanoma.

After removal of 4 bases from V and 12 bases from J, the junction contained 4 bases not matched to a gene. CDR1 is MNHEY and CDR2 is SVGAGI in the germline V gene. The CDR3 extends over 11 amino acids. The clonotype was recovered from an adult with an advanced solid tumor such as melanoma, head and neck, liver or kidney cancer. Sequencing was performed on CD4+ or CD8+ T cells sorted from blood, taken in a trial of the OX40 agonist ivuxolimab. The chain employs TRBV6-5 and TRBJ2-7; 9 bases align to TRBD1. This CDR3 reads CASSSRTGAYF. The CDR3 bases are TGTGCCAGCAGTTCCCGGACAGGGGCGTACTTC.